This entry features one T cell receptor (beta chain) sequence. No antigen is known for it. The sorted-subset replicate PCRs were given around 0.2 ug DNA, which is 30,000 or so T cell genomes. Assay used: immunoSEQ multiplex PCR; TCRdb lists only in-frame clones, some missing. The top ten clones hold more than 0.95% of a sample with some 2,000,000 clones, over 85% of them seen once. Trimming took off 10 bases at V and 5 bases at J, with 14 bases between the two ends. Germline CDR1 is SNHLY and CDR2 is FYNNEI. CDR3 length: 12 residues. The data derive from a study of shared clonotypes between healthy human individuals. The wider study: Plates per donor: three CD4 naive, three CD4 memory, two CD8 naive, one CD8 memory. General study results and limits: Some naive CD4 clonotypes, around 5%, turned up in common across several donors.

Naive CD8 cells were CD45RO-negative, positively selected for CCR7, excluding terminally differentiated effector memory CD45RA+ cells. This receptor was identified in a man younger than 35 in good health. The sequencing input was naive CD8+ T cells sorted from blood. The chain has TRBV2 and TRBJ2-5; D gene unclear. The CDR3 region is CATLDGEETQYF. Written as DNA, the CDR3 is TGTGCCACCCTCGACGGTGAGGAGACCCAGTACTTC.